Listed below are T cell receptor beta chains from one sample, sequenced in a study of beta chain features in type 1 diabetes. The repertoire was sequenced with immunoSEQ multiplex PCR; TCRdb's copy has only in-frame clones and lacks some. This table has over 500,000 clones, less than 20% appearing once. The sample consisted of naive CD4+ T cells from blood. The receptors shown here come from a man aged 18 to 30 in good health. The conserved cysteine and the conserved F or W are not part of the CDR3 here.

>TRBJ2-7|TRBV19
ASSIARGASYEQY
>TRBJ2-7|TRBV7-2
ASSSDYRGGSYEQY
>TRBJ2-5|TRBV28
ASSPRSSGGGVETQY
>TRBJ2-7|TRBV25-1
ASSECQTPLSYEQY
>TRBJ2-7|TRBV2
ASSPDRAKPYEQY
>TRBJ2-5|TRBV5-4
ASSSSRETQY
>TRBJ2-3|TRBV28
ASRALGGATDTQY
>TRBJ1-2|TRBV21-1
ASSKRLGWGYT
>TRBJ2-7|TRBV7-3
ASSVTPGPYEQY
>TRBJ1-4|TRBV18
ASSPFRTGTGDEKLF
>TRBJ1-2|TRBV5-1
ASSQPGPHGYT
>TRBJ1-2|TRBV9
ASSVGPGQQGNYGYT
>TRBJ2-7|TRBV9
ASSASSGGAGEQY
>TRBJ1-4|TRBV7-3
ASSLTSGVGEKLF
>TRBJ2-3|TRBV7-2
ASSPPPSTQY
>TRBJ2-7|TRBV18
ASSPGTGDRYEQY
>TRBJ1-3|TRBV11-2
ASSFRGAGNTIY
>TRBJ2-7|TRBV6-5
ASSYPSLAGDYEQY
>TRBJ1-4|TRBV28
ASSLWTDRGEKLF
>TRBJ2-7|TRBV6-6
ASSSPLMEIYEQY
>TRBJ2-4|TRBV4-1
ASSPPSPGGIQY
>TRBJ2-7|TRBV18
ASSLGAGTFYEQY
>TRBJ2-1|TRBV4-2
ASSQYGEGEQF
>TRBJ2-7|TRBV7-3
ASSVGAGTYEQY
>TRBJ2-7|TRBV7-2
ASARGKEGEQY
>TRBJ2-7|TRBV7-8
ASSLVLTGALRYEQY
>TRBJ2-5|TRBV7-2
ASSGGSETQY
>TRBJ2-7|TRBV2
ASSEALQGGY
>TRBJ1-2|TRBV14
ASSQFRGRNYGYT
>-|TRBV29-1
SVSERYEQY
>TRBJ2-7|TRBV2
ASSVWAGNRGGYEQY
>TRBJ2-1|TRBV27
ASSLGFWEGGLYGNEQF
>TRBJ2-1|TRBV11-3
ASSFAGSYNEQF
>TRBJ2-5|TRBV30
AWSVERVETQY
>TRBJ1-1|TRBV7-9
ASSSRRVKDTEAF
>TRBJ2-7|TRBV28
ASTTPGTSYEQY
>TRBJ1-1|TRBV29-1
SVQSLIGTEAF
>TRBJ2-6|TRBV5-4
ASSLGDKANVLT
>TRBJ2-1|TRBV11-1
ASSSTSGRVSEQF
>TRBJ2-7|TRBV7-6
ASSPTGVSEQY
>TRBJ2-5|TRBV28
ASSPLSGWAGETQY
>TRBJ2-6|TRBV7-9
AGSQGKGANVLT
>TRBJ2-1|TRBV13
ASSLGLGSRSSYNEQF
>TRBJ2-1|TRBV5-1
ASSPSGSVDEQF
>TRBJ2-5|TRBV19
ASSYRDRQETQY
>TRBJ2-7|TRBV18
ASSSTGRGEQY
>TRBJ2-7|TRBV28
AWQGVGEQY
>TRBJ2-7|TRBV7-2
ASSLGDSYEQY
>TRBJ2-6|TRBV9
ASSVLSGTGFTGANVLT
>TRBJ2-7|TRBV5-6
ASSRTGEYEQY
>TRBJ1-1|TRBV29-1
SVEGAGEAF
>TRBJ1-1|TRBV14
ASSQRRGIVNGAF
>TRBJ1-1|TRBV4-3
ASSRDRGPTEAF
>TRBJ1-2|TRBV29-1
SVETGLRYGYT
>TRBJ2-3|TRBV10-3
AISGRKLNTDTQY